Below are 19 T cell receptor beta chains sequenced from a single sample in a study of T-cell reconstitution after alpha-beta-depleted transplantation in children. Unique molecular identifiers featured in how the TCRbeta library was prepared. TCRdb called the PCR reads again in MiXCR, with one record for every CDR3 protein. Among over 400,000 distinct CDR3 sequences listed, under 15% were seen once. The material sequenced was PBMCs from the stem cell graft donor, taken from the stem cell graft. These receptors originate from a human donor who donated a stem cell graft to a child with combined immunodeficiency.

The V call is TRBV7-6, the J call TRBJ2-4, with TRBD2 identical over 9 bases. V lost 1 base and J lost 6; bases outside the gene matches: 4. This CDR3 has 15 amino acids. CDR1 SGHVS and CDR2 FNYEAQ come from the germline V gene. In nucleotides, the CDR3 is TGTGCCAGCAGCTTAGGCGCTAGCGGGGTAAACATTCAGTACTTC. It yields the protein CASSLGASGVNIQYF.

This clonotype was seen at least ten times. The genes are TRBV7-2 and TRBJ2-7, with D possibly TRBD1 on 5 matching bases. Germline V gene sequence: CDR1 SGHTA, CDR2 FQGNSA. Trimming cost V 1 base and J 3 bases, with 10 bases left between them. The CDR3 has 14 amino acids. CDR3 sequence reads: CASSLVAGLYEQYF. For the CDR3, the DNA is TGTGCCAGCAGCTTAGTAGCAGGGCTCTACGAGCAGTACTTC.

This clonotype showed up many times. V usage is TRBV12-3 or TRBV12-4 and J usage is TRBJ1-6; weak D call: TRBD1 (5 bases). The CDR3 sequence is 16 residues long. Trimming cost V 5 bases and J 4 bases, with 15 bases left between them. CDR3 loop: CASSPGGPKYNSPLHF. In DNA, the CDR3 is TGTGCCAGCAGTCCGGGGGGACCGAAGTATAATTCACCCCTCCACTTT.

V is TRBV10-3 and J is TRBJ2-7, with TRBD1 identical over 8 bases. Germline-derived CDR1 and CDR2 are ENHRY and SYGVKD. Germline trimming cut 3 bases from V and 6 bases from J; bases unmatched to any gene: 13. This CDR3 comprises 16 residues. The CDR3 nucleotides are TGTGCCATCAGTGAATCTAGATCAGGGGGCGCGTCCGAGCAGTACTTC. It translates to CAISESRSGGASEQYF.

This clonotype was recorded a few times. This sequence joins TRBV29-1 and TRBJ2-7; the D is unclear. The CDR3 sequence is 12 residues long. Looked up from germline, CDR1 is SQVTM and CDR2 is ANQGSEA. Trimming left V 0 bases short and J 4 bases short, with 7 bases between. CDR3 residues: CSVEDRGYEQYF. For the CDR3, the DNA is TGCAGCGTTGAAGATCGTGGATACGAGCAGTACTTC.

The V gene is TRBV7-9, the J gene TRBJ2-4; D call uncertain. There are 16 residues in the CDR3. Germline CDR1 reads SEHNR; CDR2 reads FQNEAQ (reference sequence). Between the trimmed V and J ends, which lost 5 bases and 0 bases, there was a span of 14 bases. CDR3 DNA: TGTGCCAGCAGCCCGAAAGGGTGGGGAGCCAAAAACATTCAGTACTTC. Translated: CASSPKGWGAKNIQYF.

This clonotype appeared a few times. The chain joins TRBV7-9 to TRBJ2-3, with D perhaps TRBD2 (5 bases). CDR1 is SEHNR and CDR2 is FQNEAQ in the germline V gene (reference sequence). The V end lost 1 base, the J end lost 6 bases, and 14 bases lay between the germline ends. CDR3 length: 15 amino acids. Here the CDR3 DNA reads TGTGCCAGCAGCTTAGTAGGCCTAGCAGAGGATACGCAGTATTTT. It yields the protein CASSLVGLAEDTQYF.

This clonotype has more than one count but fewer than ten. This rearrangement joins TRBV12-3 or TRBV12-4 to TRBJ2-7, with 8 bases that match TRBD1. The V gene end was trimmed by 4 bases and the J gene end by 0 bases; junction bases not matched to a gene: 11. The CDR3 consists of 17 residues. The CDR3 region is CASSSRQGLRGSYEQYF. CDR3 nucleotides: TGTGCCAGCAGTTCAAGACAGGGGCTAAGGGGCTCCTACGAGCAGTACTTC.

The rearrangement joins TRBV6-1 to TRBJ1-1; D call uncertain. Germline CDR1 reads MNHNS; CDR2 reads SASEGT. The CDR3 consists of 15 residues. The V gene lost 7 bases and the J gene lost 10 bases, with 25 bases spanning the gap. DNA for the CDR3: TGTGCCAGCATCTCCTTCGGGGATACGTCCGTGGGAGCTTTCTTT. Protein: CASISFGDTSVGAFF.

This clonotype was counted a few times. V is TRBV27 and J is TRBJ1-5, with D tentatively TRBD1 (6 bases). V was shortened by 6 bases and J by 1 base, with 10 bases between the two germline ends. The CDR3 length is 14 residues. Germline loops: CDR1 MNHEY, CDR2 SMNVEV (reference sequence). The CDR3 nucleotides are TGTGCCAGCAGCCCAAGGGGGAGCAATCAGCCCCAGCATTTT. It encodes CASSPRGSNQPQHF.

This clonotype has more than one count but fewer than ten. V and J are TRBV6-6 and TRBJ1-4, with D possibly being TRBD1 (5 bases). V gave up 5 bases and J gave up 6 bases, with 10 bases separating them. Germline CDR1 MNHNY, CDR2 SVGAGI (reference sequence). The CDR3 spans 13 residues. The CDR3 region has the DNA TGTGCCAGCAGTACGACAGCAGATGAAAAACTGTTTTTT. Amino acid sequence: CASSTTADEKLFF.

This clonotype was counted at least ten times. A read error may produce the germline difference seen at one junction end. The genes are TRBV5-1 and TRBJ2-5; possibly TRBD2 for D (6 bases). The CDR3 is made up of 12 amino acids. Germline values: CDR1 SGHRS, CDR2 YFSETQ. The CDR3 reads CASSRGQETQYF. The CDR3 DNA is TGTGCCAGCAGTCGGGGGCAAGAGACCCAGTACTTC.

The gene calls are TRBV5-1 and TRBJ2-3, with 8 bases fitting TRBD1. Germline-derived CDR1 and CDR2 are SGHRS and YFSETQ. There are 15 residues in the CDR3. The trim removed 0 bases at V and 5 bases at J, leaving 5 bases unmatched. The CDR3 loop is CASSLEGRGLDTQYF. The CDR3 coding sequence is TGCGCCAGCAGCTTGGAGGGCAGGGGGCTAGATACGCAGTATTTT.

This chain connects TRBV20-1 to TRBJ1-3; D ambiguous. The CDR3 totals 14 residues. Germline-derived CDR1 and CDR2 are DFQATT and SNEGSKA (reference sequence). Deletions cut 0 bases from V and 0 bases from J, with 6 bases between. CDR3 in DNA: TGCAGTGCTAGAGATAGGCTCTCTGGAAACACCATATATTTT. Translating it yields CSARDRLSGNTIYF.

For this clonotype: At one boundary the junction diverges from the germline segment, which might be a read error. The rearrangement links TRBV29-1 to TRBJ2-3, with TRBD2 identical over 7 bases. This CDR3 contains 10 residues. Germline V gene data show CDR1 as SQVTM and CDR2 as ANQGSEA. CDR3 residues: CSVAERESFF. The CDR3 coding sequence is TGCAGCGTTGCTGAGCGGGAATCATTTTTT.

The chain uses TRBV29-1 and TRBJ2-3; D ambiguous. Germline assignment: CDR1 SQVTM and CDR2 ANQGSEA. The V end was cut by 1 base, the J end by 2 bases, with 16 bases between. The CDR3 has 16 amino acids. The CDR3, as DNA: TGCAGCGTTGAAGCTCCTCTCGGAAGGGTCACAGATACGCAGTATTTT. Translation: CSVEAPLGRVTDTQYF.

In the case of this clonotype: Compared with germline, one end of the junction differs, possibly owing to a read error. The rearrangement joins TRBV7-7 to TRBJ2-1; a weak D match, TRBD2 (7 bases). Germline V CDR1 and CDR2: SSHAT, FNYEAQ (reference sequence). The CDR3 has 14 residues. CDR3 sequence: CASSLSGGQSEQFF. The CDR3 nucleotides are TGTGCTAGCAGCTTATCGGGGGGCCAGTCTGAGCAGTTCTTC.

This chain uses TRBV4-3 with TRBJ1-1; tentatively, D is TRBD1 (5 bases). Germline V gives CDR1 LGHNA, CDR2 YSLEER. The germline V and J ends were trimmed by 0 bases and 5 bases, with 10 bases remaining between them. The CDR3 has 14 amino acids. CDR3 sequence: CASSQDGAGTEAFF. The CDR3 nucleotides read TGCGCCAGCAGCCAAGATGGCGCAGGGACTGAAGCTTTCTTT.

This clonotype was recorded many times. The genes are TRBV4-1 and TRBJ1-1; no firm D call. This CDR3 comprises 15 residues. Germline V CDR1 and CDR2: MGHRA, YSYEKL. V dropped 1 base and J dropped 3 bases, with 12 bases sitting between them. In nucleotides, the CDR3 is TGCGCCAGCAGCCAAGGGAGCGGGATGGACACTGAAGCTTTCTTT. Amino acids: CASSQGSGMDTEAFF.